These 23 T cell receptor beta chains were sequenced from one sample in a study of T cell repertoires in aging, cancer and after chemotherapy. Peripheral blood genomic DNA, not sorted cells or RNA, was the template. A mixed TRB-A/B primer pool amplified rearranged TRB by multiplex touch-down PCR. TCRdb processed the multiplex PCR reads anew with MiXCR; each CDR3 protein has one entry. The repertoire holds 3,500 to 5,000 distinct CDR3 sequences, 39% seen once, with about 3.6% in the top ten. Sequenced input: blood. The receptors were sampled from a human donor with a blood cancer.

The CDR3 DNA is TGTGCCAGTAGTTTTGGGAGGGATACGCAGTATTTT. This encodes CASSFGRDTQYF. The V gene is TRBV19, the J gene TRBJ2-3, with D maybe TRBD2 (6 bases). The CDR3 length is 12 residues. Germline V gene sequence: CDR1 LNHDA, CDR2 SQIVND (reference sequence). V lost 5 bases and J lost 6, with 9 bases in between.

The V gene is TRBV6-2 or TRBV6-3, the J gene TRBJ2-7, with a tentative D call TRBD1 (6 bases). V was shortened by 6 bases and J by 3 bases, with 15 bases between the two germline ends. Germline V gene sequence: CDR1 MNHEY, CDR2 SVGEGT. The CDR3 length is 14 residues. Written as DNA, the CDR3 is TGTGCCAGCAGCCGGGCGCGAGGGGGCTACGAGCAGTACTTC. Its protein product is CASSRARGGYEQYF.

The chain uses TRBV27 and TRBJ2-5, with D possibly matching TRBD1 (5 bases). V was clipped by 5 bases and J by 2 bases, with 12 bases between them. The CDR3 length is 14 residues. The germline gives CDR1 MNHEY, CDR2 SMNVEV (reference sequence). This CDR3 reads CASSGRGSQETQYF. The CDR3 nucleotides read TGTGCCAGCAGTGGAAGGGGATCGCAAGAGACCCAGTACTTC.

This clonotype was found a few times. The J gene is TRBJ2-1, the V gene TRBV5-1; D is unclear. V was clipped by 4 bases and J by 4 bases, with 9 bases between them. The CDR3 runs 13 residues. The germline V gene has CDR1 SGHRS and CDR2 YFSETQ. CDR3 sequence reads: CASSNSTYNEQFF. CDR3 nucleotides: TGCGCCAGCAGCAACTCGACATACAATGAGCAGTTCTTC.

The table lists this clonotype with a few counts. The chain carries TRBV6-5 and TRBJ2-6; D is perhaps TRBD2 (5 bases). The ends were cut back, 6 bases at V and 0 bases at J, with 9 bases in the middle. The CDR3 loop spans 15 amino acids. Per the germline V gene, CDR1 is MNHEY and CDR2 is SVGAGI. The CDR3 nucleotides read TGTGCCAGCAGCGGACTTCTCTCTGGGGCCAACGTCCTGACTTTC. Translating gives CASSGLLSGANVLTF.

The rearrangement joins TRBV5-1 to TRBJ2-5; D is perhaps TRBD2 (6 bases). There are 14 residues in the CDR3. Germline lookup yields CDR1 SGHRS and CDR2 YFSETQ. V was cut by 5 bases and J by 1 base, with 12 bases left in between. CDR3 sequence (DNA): TGCGCCAGCAGACCCGGGACTTCCCAAGAGACCCAGTACTTC. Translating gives CASRPGTSQETQYF.

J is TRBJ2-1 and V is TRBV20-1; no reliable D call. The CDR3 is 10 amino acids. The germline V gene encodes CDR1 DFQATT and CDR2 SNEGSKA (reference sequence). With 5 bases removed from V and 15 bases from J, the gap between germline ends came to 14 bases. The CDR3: CSALAVNPFF. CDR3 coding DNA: TGCAGTGCTCTTGCAGTTAACCCGTTCTTC.

The CDR3 DNA follows: TGTGCCAGCAGGACTAGCGCCCGGACGAGGGCAGATACGCAGTATTTT. As protein: CASRTSARTRADTQYF. The chain has TRBV27 and TRBJ2-3; 8 bases match TRBD2. V shed 6 bases, J shed 4 bases, and the junction held 12 bases outside the gene matches. CDR1 and CDR2 (germline): MNHEY, SMNVEV (reference sequence). This CDR3 comprises 16 residues.

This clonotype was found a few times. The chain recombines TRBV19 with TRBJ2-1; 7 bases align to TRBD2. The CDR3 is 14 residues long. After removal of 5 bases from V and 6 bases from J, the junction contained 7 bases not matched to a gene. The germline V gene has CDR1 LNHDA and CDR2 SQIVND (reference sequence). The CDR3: CASSASSGPNEQFF. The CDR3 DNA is TGTGCCAGTAGTGCCTCTAGCGGCCCCAATGAGCAGTTCTTC. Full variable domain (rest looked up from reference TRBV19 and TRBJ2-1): DGGITQSPKYLFRKEGQNVTLSCEQNLNHDAMYWYRQDPGQGLRLIYYSQIVNDFQKGDIAEGYSVSREKKESFPLTVTSAQKNPTAFYLCASSASSGPNEQFFGPGTRLTVL.

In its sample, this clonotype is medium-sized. The CDR3 sequence is CAWSVQGRGWNIQYF. The DNA of the CDR3 is TGTGCCTGGAGTGTACAGGGCAGGGGTTGGAACATTCAGTACTTC. This sequence joins TRBV30 and TRBJ2-4, with TRBD1 as a possible D gene (6 bases). The CDR3 sequence is 15 residues long. The V end lost 0 bases, the J end lost 7 bases, and 16 bases lay between the germline ends. Germline V gene sequence: CDR1 GTSNPN, CDR2 SVGIG (reference sequence).

The CDR3 protein is CSVALTKSGDQPQHF. The CDR3, as DNA: TGCAGCGTTGCGCTGACCAAATCGGGGGATCAGCCCCAGCATTTT. This chain joins TRBV29-1 and TRBJ1-5; tentatively, D is TRBD1 (5 bases). Germline CDR1 is SQVTM and CDR2 is ANQGSEA. The CDR3 is 15 residues long. V lost 4 bases to trimming and J lost 5 bases, with 18 bases between them.

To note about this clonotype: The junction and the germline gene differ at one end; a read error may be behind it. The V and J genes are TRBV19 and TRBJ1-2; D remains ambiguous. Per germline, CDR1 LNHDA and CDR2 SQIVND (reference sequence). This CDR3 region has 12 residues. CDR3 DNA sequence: TGTGACAGTAGATGGAATAACTATGGCTACACCTTC. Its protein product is CDSRWNNYGYTF.

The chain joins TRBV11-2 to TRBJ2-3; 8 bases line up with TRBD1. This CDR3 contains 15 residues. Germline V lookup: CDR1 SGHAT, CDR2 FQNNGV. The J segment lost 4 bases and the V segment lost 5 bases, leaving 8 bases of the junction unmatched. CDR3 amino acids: CASSTRQGSADTQYF. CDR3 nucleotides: TGTGCCAGCAGCACGCGACAGGGGTCTGCAGATACGCAGTATTTT.

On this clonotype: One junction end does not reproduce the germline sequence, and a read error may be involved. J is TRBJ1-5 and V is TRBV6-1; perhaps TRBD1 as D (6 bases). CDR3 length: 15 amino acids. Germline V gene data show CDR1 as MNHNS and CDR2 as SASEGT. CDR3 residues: CASISRGNSNKPQHF. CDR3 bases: TGTGCCAGCATCTCAAGGGGGAATAGCAATAAGCCCCAGCATTTT.

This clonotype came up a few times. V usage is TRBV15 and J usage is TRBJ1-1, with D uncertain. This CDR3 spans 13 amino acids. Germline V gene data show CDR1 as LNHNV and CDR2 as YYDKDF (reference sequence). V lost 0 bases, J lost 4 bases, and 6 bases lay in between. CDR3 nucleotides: TGTGCCACCAGCAGAGAGCTTGGCACTGAAGCTTTCTTT. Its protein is CATSRELGTEAFF.

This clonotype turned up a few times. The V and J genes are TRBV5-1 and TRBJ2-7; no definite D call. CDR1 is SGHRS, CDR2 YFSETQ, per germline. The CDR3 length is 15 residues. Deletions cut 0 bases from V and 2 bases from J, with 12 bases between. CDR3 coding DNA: TGCGCCAGCAGCTTGGGGGCTAGTCCCCCCTACGAGCAGTACTTC. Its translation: CASSLGASPPYEQYF.

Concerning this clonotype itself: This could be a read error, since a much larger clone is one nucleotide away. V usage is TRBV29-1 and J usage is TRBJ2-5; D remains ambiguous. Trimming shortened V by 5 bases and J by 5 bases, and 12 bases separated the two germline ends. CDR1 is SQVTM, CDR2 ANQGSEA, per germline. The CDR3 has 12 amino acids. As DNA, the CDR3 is TGCAGCGTTCAGGATCTGGGGGAGACCCAGTACTTC. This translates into CSVQDLGETQYF.

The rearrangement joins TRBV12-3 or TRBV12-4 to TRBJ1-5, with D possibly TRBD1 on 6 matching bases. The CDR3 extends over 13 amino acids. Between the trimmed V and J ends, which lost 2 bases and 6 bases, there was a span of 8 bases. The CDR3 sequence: CASSLSGVQPQHF. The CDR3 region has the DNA TGTGCCAGCAGTTTATCAGGGGTTCAGCCCCAGCATTTT.

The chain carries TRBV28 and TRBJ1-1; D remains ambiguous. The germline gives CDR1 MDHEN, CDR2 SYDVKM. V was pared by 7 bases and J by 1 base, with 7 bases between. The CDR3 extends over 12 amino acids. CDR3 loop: CASKSGNTEAFF. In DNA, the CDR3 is TGTGCCAGCAAGTCGGGGAACACTGAAGCTTTCTTT.

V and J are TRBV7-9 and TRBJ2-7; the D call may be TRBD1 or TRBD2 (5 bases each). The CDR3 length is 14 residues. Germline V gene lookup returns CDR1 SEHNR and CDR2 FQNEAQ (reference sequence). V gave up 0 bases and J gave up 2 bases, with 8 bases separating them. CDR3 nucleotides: TGTGCCAGCAGCTTAGCTGAGGGGCCCTACGAGCAGTACTTC. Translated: CASSLAEGPYEQYF.

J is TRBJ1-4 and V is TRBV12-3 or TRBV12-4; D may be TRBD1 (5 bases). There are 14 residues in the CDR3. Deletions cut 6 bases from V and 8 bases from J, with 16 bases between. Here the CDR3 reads CASSQHGGGEKLFF. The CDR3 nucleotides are TGTGCCAGCAGCCAGCACGGGGGAGGAGAAAAACTGTTTTTT.

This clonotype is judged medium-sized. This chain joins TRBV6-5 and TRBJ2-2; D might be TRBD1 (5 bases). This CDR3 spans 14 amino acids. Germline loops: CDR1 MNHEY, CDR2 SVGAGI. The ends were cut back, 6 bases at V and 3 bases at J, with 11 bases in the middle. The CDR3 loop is CASSPTTDTGELFF. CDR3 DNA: TGTGCCAGCAGCCCCACGACAGACACCGGGGAGCTGTTTTTT.

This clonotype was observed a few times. CDR3 in amino acids: CASSINDRANSPLHF. The DNA for the CDR3 is TGTGCCAGTAGTATCAATGACAGGGCCAATTCACCCCTCCACTTT. V usage is TRBV19 and J usage is TRBJ1-6, with 7 bases fitting TRBD1. This CDR3 is built from 15 residues. V was clipped by 3 bases and J by 7 bases; unmatched bases: 6. Looked up from germline, CDR1 is LNHDA and CDR2 is SQIVND (reference sequence).